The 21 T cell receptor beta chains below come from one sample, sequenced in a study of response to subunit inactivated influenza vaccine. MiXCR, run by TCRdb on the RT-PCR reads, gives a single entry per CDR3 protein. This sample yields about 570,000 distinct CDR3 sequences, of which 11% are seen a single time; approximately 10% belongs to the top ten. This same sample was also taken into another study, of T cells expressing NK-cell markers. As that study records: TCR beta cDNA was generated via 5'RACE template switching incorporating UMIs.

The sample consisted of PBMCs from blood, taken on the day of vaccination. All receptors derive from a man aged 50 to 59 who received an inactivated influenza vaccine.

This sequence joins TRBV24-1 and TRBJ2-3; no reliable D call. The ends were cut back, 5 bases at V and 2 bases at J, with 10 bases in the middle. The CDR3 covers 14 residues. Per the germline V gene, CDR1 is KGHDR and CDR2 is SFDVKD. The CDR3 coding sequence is TGTGCCACCAGTGTTCGTGGGAACACAGATACGCAGTATTTT. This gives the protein CATSVRGNTDTQYF.

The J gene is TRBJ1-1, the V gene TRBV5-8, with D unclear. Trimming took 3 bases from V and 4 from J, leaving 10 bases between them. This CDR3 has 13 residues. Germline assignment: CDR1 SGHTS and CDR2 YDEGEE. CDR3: CASSSGLSTEAFF. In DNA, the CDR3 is TGTGCCAGCAGCTCGGGCCTCTCCACTGAAGCTTTCTTT.

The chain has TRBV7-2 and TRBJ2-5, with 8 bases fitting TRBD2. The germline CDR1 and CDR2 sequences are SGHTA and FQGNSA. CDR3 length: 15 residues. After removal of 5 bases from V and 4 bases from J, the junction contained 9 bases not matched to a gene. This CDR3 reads CASSKLMSGGETQYF. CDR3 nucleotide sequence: TGTGCCAGCAGCAAACTAATGAGCGGGGGAGAGACCCAGTACTTC. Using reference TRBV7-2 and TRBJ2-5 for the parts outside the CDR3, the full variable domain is GAGVSQSPSNKVTEKGKDVELRCDPISGHTALYWYRQSLGQGLEFLIYFQGNSAPDKSGLPSDRFSAERTGGSVSTLTIQRTQQEDSAVYLCASSKLMSGGETQYFGPGTRLLVL.

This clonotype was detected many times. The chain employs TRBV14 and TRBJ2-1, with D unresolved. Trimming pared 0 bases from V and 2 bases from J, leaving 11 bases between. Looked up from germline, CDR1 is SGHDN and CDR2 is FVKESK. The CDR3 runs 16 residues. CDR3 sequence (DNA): TGTGCCAGCAGCCAAGATACGAGCGAGACCTACAATGAGCAGTTCTTC. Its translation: CASSQDTSETYNEQFF.

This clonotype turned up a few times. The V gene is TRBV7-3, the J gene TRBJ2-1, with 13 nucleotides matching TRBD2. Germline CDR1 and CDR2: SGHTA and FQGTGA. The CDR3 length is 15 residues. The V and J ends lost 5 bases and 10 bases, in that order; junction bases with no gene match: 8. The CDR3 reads CASSKGLAGPQEQFF. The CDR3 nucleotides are TGTGCCAGCAGCAAGGGACTAGCGGGACCCCAGGAGCAGTTCTTC.

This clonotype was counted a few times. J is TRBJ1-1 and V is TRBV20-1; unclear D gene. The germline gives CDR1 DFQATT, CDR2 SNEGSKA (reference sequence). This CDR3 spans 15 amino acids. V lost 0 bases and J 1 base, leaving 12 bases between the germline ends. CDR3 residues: CSARDPAKGNTEAFF. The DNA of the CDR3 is TGCAGTGCTAGAGATCCGGCCAAGGGGAACACTGAAGCTTTCTTT.

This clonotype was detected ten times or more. CDR3: CASSPGTLLDIQYF. Here the CDR3 DNA reads TGTGCCAGCAGCCCTGGGACCCTCTTGGACATTCAGTACTTC. This rearrangement joins TRBV7-2 to TRBJ2-4; D tentatively fits TRBD1 or TRBD2 (5 bases each). Germline CDR1 SGHTA, CDR2 FQGNSA. There are 14 residues in the CDR3. The V and J ends lost 5 bases and 8 bases respectively, with 16 bases between them.

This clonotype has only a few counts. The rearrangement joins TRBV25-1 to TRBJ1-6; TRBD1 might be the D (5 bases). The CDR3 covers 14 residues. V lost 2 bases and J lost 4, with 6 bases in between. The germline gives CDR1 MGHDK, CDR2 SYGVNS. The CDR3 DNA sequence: TGTGCCAGCAGTGAACAGGGTTATAATTCACCCCTCCACTTT. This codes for CASSEQGYNSPLHF. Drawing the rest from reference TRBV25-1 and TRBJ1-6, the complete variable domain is EADIYQTPRYLVIGTGKKITLECSQTMGHDKMYWYQQDPGMELHLIHYSYGVNSTEKGDLSSESTVSRIRTEHFPLTLESARPSHTSQYLCASSEQGYNSPLHFGNGTRLTVT.

CDR3 loop: CASKVGANVLTF. The CDR3 DNA follows: TGTGCCAGCAAGGTTGGGGCCAACGTCCTGACTTTC. The V call is TRBV12-3 or TRBV12-4, the J call TRBJ2-6; no clear D gene. Trimming pared 7 bases from V and 3 bases from J, leaving 4 bases between. CDR3 length: 12 amino acids.

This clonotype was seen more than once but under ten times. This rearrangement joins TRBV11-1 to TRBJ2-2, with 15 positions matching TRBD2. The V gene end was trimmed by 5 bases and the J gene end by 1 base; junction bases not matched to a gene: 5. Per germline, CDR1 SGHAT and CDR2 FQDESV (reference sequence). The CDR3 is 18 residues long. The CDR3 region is CASSLGLAGGKNTGELFF. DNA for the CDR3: TGTGCCAGCAGCCTGGGACTAGCGGGAGGAAAGAACACCGGGGAGCTGTTTTTT.

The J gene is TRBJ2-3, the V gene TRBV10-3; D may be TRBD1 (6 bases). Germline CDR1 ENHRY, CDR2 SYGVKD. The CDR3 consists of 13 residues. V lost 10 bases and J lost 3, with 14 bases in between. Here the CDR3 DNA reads TGTGCCACCCATGGACAGATTACAGATACGCAGTATTTT. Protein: CATHGQITDTQYF.

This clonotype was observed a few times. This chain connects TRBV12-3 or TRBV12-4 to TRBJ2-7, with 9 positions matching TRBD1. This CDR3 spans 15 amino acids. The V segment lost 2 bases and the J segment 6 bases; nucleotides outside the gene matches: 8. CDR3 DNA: TGTGCCAGCAGTTTAAGGGGGGGACAGGGTTCCGAGCAGTACTTC. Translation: CASSLRGGQGSEQYF.

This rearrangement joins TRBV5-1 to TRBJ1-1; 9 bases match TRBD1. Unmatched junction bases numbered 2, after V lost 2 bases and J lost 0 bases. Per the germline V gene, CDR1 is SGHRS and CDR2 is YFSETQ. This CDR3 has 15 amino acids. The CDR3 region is CASSLQGALNTEAFF. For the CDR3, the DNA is TGCGCCAGCAGCTTACAGGGGGCCCTGAACACTGAAGCTTTCTTT. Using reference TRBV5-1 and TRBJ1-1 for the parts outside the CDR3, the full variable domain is KAGVTQTPRYLIKTRGQQVTLSCSPISGHRSVSWYQQTPGQGLQFLFEYFSETQRNKGNFPGRFSGRQFSNSRSEMNVSTLELGDSALYLCASSLQGALNTEAFFGQGTRLTVV.

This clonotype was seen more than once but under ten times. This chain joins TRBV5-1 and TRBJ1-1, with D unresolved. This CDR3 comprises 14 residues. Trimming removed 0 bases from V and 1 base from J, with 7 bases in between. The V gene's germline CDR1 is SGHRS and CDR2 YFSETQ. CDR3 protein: CASSLVDQNTEAFF. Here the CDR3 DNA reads TGCGCCAGCAGCTTGGTGGACCAGAACACTGAAGCTTTCTTT.

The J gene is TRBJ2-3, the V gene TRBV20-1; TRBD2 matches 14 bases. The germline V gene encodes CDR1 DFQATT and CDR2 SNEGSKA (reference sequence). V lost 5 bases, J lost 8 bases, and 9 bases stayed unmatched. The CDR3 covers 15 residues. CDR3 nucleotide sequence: TGCAGTGCTTCTACCTTTGGGACTAGCGGGAGTACGCAGTATTTT. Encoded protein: CSASTFGTSGSTQYF.

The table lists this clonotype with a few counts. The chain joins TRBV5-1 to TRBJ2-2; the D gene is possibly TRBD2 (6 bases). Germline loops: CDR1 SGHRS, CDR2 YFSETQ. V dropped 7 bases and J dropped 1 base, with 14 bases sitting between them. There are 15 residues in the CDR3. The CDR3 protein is CASVMGSGNTGELFF. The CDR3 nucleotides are TGCGCCAGCGTAATGGGTAGCGGGAACACCGGGGAGCTGTTTTTT.

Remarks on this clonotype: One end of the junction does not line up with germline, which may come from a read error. DNA for the CDR3: TGTGCCATCAATCGACCGTCGGCGGGAGGGCCCCCCACAGAAACGCAGTATTTT. Translated: CAINRPSAGGPPTETQYF. This chain connects TRBV10-3 to TRBJ2-3; 9 bases line up with TRBD2. Germline-derived CDR1 and CDR2 are ENHRY and SYGVKD. The CDR3 contains 18 residues.

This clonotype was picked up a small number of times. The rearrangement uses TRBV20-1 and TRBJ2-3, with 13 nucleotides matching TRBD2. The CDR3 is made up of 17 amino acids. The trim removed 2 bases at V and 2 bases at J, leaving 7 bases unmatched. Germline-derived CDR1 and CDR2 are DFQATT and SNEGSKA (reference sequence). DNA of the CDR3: TGCAGTGCTAGAACACAGGGACTAGCGGGGTCCACAGATACGCAGTATTTT. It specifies CSARTQGLAGSTDTQYF.

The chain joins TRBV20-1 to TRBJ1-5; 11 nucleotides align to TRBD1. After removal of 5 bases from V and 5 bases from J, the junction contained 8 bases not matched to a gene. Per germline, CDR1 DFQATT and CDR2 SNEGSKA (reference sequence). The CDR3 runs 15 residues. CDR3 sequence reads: CSALSWDRGDQPQHF. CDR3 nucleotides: TGCAGTGCTCTTAGTTGGGACAGGGGGGATCAGCCCCAGCATTTT.

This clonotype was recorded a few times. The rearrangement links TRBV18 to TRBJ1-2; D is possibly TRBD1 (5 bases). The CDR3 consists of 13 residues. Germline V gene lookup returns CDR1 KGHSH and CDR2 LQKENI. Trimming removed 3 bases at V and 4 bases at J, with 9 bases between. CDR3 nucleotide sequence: TGTGCCAGCTCACCTGCAGGGTTCTATGGCTACACCTTC. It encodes CASSPAGFYGYTF.

This CDR3 is CASSQAAEYTQYF. CDR3 DNA sequence: TGCGCCAGCAGCCAAGCTGCCGAATATACGCAGTATTTT. The chain recombines TRBV4-1 with TRBJ2-3; D is uncertain. Germline lookup yields CDR1 MGHRA and CDR2 YSYEKL. The CDR3 has 13 residues. Trimming stripped 1 base from V and 7 bases from J, with 9 bases between.